Below are 5 T cell receptor beta chains sequenced from a single sample in a study of T cells in localized non-small cell lung cancer. Clones were sequenced by immunoSEQ multiplex PCR, and TCRdb holds only the in-frame ones, with some missing. Of roughly 3,000 clones in the sample, 25% to 30% were seen once. Sequenced here: normal lung tissue next to the tumor, sampled before any cancer treatment. These receptors came from a woman aged 35-70 years with stage II squamous cell lung carcinoma.

In its sample, this clone was seen a few times. CDR3 protein: CASSPTSLAYNEQFF. The CDR3 coding sequence is TGTGCCAGCAGCCCGACTAGCCTGGCCTACAATGAGCAGTTCTTC. The rearrangement links TRBV11-3 to TRBJ2-1, with 7 bases aligning to TRBD2. Per germline, CDR1 SGHNT and CDR2 YENEEA. CDR3 length equals 15 residues. After removal of 5 bases from V and 2 bases from J, the junction contained 6 bases not matched to a gene.

This clone was seen only a few times. The chain is built from TRBV11-3 and TRBJ1-2; D possibly corresponds to TRBD1 (5 bases). There are 14 residues in the CDR3. CDR1 and CDR2 (germline): SGHNT, YENEEA. V was pared by 1 base and J by 7 bases, with 13 bases between. The CDR3 region has the DNA TGTGCCAGCAGCTTAGGGCAGGGACGGTCTGGCTACACCTTC. Translation: CASSLGQGRSGYTF. The whole variable domain, filled in from reference TRBV11-3 and TRBJ1-2, reads EAGVVQSPRYKIIEKKQPVAFWCNPISGHNTLYWYLQNLGQGPELLIRYENEEAVDDSQLPKDRFSAERLKGVDSTLKIQPAELGDSAVYLCASSLGQGRSGYTFGSGTRLTVV.

The chain links TRBV30 to TRBJ2-3; D is uncertain. Trimming pared 2 bases from V and 0 bases from J, leaving 15 bases between. The CDR3 contains 16 residues. Per germline, CDR1 GTSNPN and CDR2 SVGIG (reference sequence). CDR3 nucleotide sequence: TGTGCCTGGAGTACCGGGCACAGTATAAGCACAGATACGCAGTATTTT. Translating gives CAWSTGHSISTDTQYF.

This clone counts as medium-sized. The CDR3 DNA reads as TGTGCCAGCAGCGTAGGACTAGCGGGCCGCACAGATACGCAGTATTTT. It encodes CASSVGLAGRTDTQYF. V and J are TRBV9 and TRBJ2-3, with 10 bases lining up with TRBD2. This CDR3 contains 16 residues. Germline-derived CDR1 and CDR2 are SGDLS and YYNGEE. V shed 0 bases and J 1 base; nucleotides not matched to a gene: 2.

This clone was detected a few times. The J gene is TRBJ1-5, the V gene TRBV19, with D maybe TRBD1 (6 bases). The CDR3 is 13 residues long. Germline V gene lookup returns CDR1 LNHDA and CDR2 SQIVND (reference sequence). The V end was cut by 7 bases, the J end by 7 bases, with 14 bases between. CDR3 in DNA: TGTGCCAGTACCATTGGGGGCTGGCAGCCCCAGCATTTT. This gives the protein CASTIGGWQPQHF.